This is a list of T cell receptor beta chains from one sample in a study of CD8+ T cells in alopecia areata. Produced via immunoSEQ multiplex PCR; TCRdb's table is partial and in-frame only. The sample has about 74,000 clones, about 30% seen once. The input for sequencing was CD8+ T cells sorted from blood, taken at week 4, from a patient treated with tofacitinib. These receptors were taken from a human donor with alopecia areata. Each CDR3 is given with its conserved first and last residue. D genes are given only for firm matches. Where a row states a size, it is once, few, many or the class of an expanded clone; other rows omit it.

d_call,v_call,clone_size,j_call,cdr3_aa,cdr3_nt
NA,TRBV29-1,NA,TRBJ2-3,CSVVLPGAPDTQYF,TGCAGCGTTGTTTTGCCAGGGGCCCCAGATACGCAGTATTTT
NA,TRBV29-1,NA,TRBJ2-2,CSLRTENTGELFF,TGCAGCCTCCGGACCGAGAACACCGGGGAGCTGTTTTTT
NA,TRBV29-1,NA,TRBJ2-1,CSAPASEVEQFF,TGCAGCGCCCCGGCTAGTGAGGTTGAGCAGTTCTTC
NA,TRBV9,NA,TRBJ2-2,CASSAPVMGPESGTGELFF,TGTGCCAGCAGCGCCCCCGTGATGGGACCGGAAAGTGGCACCGGGGAGCTGTTTTTT
NA,TRBV9,NA,TRBJ1-1,CASSVGGRDEAFF,TGTGCCAGCAGCGTAGGAGGCAGAGATGAAGCTTTCTTT
NA,TRBV6-5,NA,TRBJ2-7,CASTSGHSYEQYF,TGTGCCAGCACCTCCGGACATTCCTACGAGCAGTACTTC
NA,TRBV9,few,TRBJ1-3,CASSDSSGNTIYF,TGTGCCAGCAGCGACAGCTCTGGAAACACCATATATTTT
NA,TRBV2,once,TRBJ2-5,CASSEGQETQYF,TGTGCCAGCAGTGAAGGACAAGAGACCCAGTACTTC
NA,TRBV10-3,NA,TRBJ2-7,CAISDAMGAEQYF,TGTGCCATCAGTGATGCGATGGGTGCCGAGCAGTACTTC
NA,TRBV4-3,few,TRBJ1-5,CASSQDGDSNQPQHF,TGCGCCAGCAGCCAAGATGGGGATAGCAATCAGCCCCAGCATTTT
NA,TRBV6-5,once,TRBJ1-1,CASSYGGSSPEAFF,TGTGCCAGCAGTTACGGAGGTTCCAGCCCTGAAGCTTTCTTT
TRBD2,TRBV29-1,few,TRBJ2-1,CSVIWREGIEEFF,TGCAGCGTGATCTGGCGGGAGGGCATCGAAGAGTTCTTC
NA,TRBV2,NA,TRBJ2-1,CASFSGLDSSYNEQFF,TGTGCCAGTTTCTCCGGACTTGACAGCTCCTACAATGAGCAGTTCTTC
TRBD1,TRBV29-1,few,TRBJ2-1,CSVVGGTGGYSHEQFF,TGCAGCGTTGTAGGGGGGACAGGGGGATACTCGCATGAGCAGTTCTTC
NA,TRBV27,NA,TRBJ1-4,CASKGTNEKLFF,TGTGCCAGCAAGGGGACTAATGAAAAACTGTTTTTT
NA,TRBV30,NA,TRBJ2-7,CAWSLTSRTDYEQYF,TGTGCCTGGAGTCTAACAAGTAGGACAGACTACGAGCAGTACTTC
NA,TRBV11-2,NA,TRBJ2-1,CASSLGAHNEQFF,TGTGCCAGCAGCTTAGGGGCCCACAATGAGCAGTTCTTC
NA,TRBV2,NA,TRBJ2-1,CASSERGKQFF,TGTGCCAGCAGTGAACGGGGAAAGCAGTTCTTC